The present entry profiles one T cell receptor (beta chain) with its context. The data stem from a study of blood T cell repertoires in COVID-19. Study as a whole: Italy, Spain and the United States were the sources of the convalescent and acute COVID-19 samples.

The CDR3 is 13 residues long. CDR1 and CDR2 from the germline V gene are SGHRS and YFSETQ. Trimming stripped 2 bases from V and 4 bases from J, with 8 bases between. Method: immunoSEQ multiplex PCR; TCRdb's copy keeps in-frame clones and lacks some. The sample includes about 130,000 clones, roughly 91% seen only once; the top ten take 15% to 20%. Material: peripheral blood. This sequence originates from a middle-aged man with active or convalescent COVID-19. The V call is TRBV5-1, the J call TRBJ2-3; weak D call: TRBD1 (7 bases). DNA for the CDR3: TGCGCCAGCAGCTTCAGGGGGGCAGATACGCAGTATTTT. The encoded protein is CASSFRGADTQYF.